Shown below are 19 T cell receptor beta chains from a single sample sequenced in a study of blood T cell repertoires in COVID-19. This table comes from immunoSEQ multiplex PCR, and its TCRdb copy is limited to in-frame clones, with some not included. Seen here are fewer than 200,000 clones, approximately 85% observed once, and the top ten hold roughly 9%. Sequenced input: PBMCs or T cells enriched from blood (not recorded which). These receptors were obtained from a young woman who had recovered from COVID-19.

This clone was counted a single time. This sequence joins TRBV5-5 and TRBJ1-4; 10 bases align to TRBD1. Germline loops: CDR1 SGHKS, CDR2 YYEKEE (reference sequence). V was clipped by 3 bases and J by 8 bases; unmatched bases: 4. This CDR3 comprises 14 residues. The CDR3 nucleotides read TGTGCCAGCAGCTGGGACAGGGGAGGGGAAAAACTGTTTTTT. Translated, it gives CASSWDRGGEKLFF.

V is TRBV4-2 and J is TRBJ1-2; 11 bases align to TRBD1. V lost 2 bases to trimming and J lost 6 bases; unmatched junction nucleotides: 20. Germline CDR1 reads LGHNA; CDR2 reads YNFKEQ. The CDR3 has 20 residues. Written as DNA, the CDR3 is TGTGCCAGCAGCCAAAGAATCACCGGGACAGGGGGACTTGGGAGGAATGGCTACACCTTC. This sequence encodes CASSQRITGTGGLGRNGYTF.

The chain links TRBV6-6 to TRBJ1-5; TRBD1 aligns across 7 bases. J gave up 3 bases and V 8 bases, and 7 bases lay outside the gene matches. Germline CDR1 reads MNHNY; CDR2 reads SVGAGI (reference sequence). This CDR3 spans 14 amino acids. The CDR3 sequence is CASAAGQVNQPQHF. Written as DNA, the CDR3 is TGTGCCAGCGCCGCTGGACAGGTCAATCAGCCCCAGCATTTT.

V gene TRBV27 combines with J gene TRBJ1-6; D gene unclear. This CDR3 spans 15 amino acids. V lost 8 bases and J lost 12, with 23 bases in between. Germline V gene lookup returns CDR1 MNHEY and CDR2 SMNVEV (reference sequence). The CDR3 DNA sequence: TGTGCCAGCGGGCAGGATCCTCGTCTCGGCGAACCCCTCCACTTT. Protein: CASGQDPRLGEPLHF.

The chain couples TRBV7-2 to TRBJ1-1, with D perhaps TRBD1 (5 bases). Germline values: CDR1 SGHTA, CDR2 FQGNSA. Trimming took 3 bases from V and 3 from J, leaving 11 bases between them. The CDR3 has 14 amino acids. This CDR3 reads CASSFAGPDTEAFF. CDR3 nucleotide sequence: TGTGCCAGCAGCTTCGCAGGGCCGGACACTGAAGCTTTCTTT. The variable domain in full, with the rest retrieved from reference TRBV7-2 and TRBJ1-1, is GAGVSQSPSNKVTEKGKDVELRCDPISGHTALYWYRQSLGQGLEFLIYFQGNSAPDKSGLPSDRFSAERTGGSVSTLTIQRTQQEDSAVYLCASSFAGPDTEAFFGQGTRLTVV.

V gene TRBV4-1 combines with J gene TRBJ2-5; D remains ambiguous. The CDR3 is 15 amino acids. Germline lookup yields CDR1 MGHRA and CDR2 YSYEKL. Trimming cost V 0 bases and J 5 bases, with 13 bases left between them. CDR3 bases: TGCGCCAGCAGCCAAGATAGAGGTAGTGCGGAGACCCAGTACTTC. Translation: CASSQDRGSAETQYF.

This clone was detected only a few times. V gene TRBV11-2 combines with J gene TRBJ1-5; a possible D gene is TRBD1 (6 bases). V lost 1 base, J lost 10 bases, and 23 bases lay in between. The germline V gene has CDR1 SGHAT and CDR2 FQNNGV. There are 17 residues in the CDR3. The CDR3 protein is CASSLGGHRALLLPQHF. The CDR3 nucleotides are TGTGCCAGCAGCTTAGGGGGACACCGGGCCCTGTTACTCCCCCAGCATTTT.

This rearrangement joins TRBV6-5 to TRBJ2-7, with TRBD2 identical over 10 bases. This CDR3 region has 13 residues. Per the germline V gene, CDR1 is MNHEY and CDR2 is SVGAGI. After removal of 6 bases from V and 4 bases from J, the junction contained 3 bases not matched to a gene. The chain's CDR3 is CASRSSGSYEQYF. The CDR3 nucleotides are TGTGCCAGCAGGTCTAGCGGGAGTTACGAGCAGTACTTC.

J is TRBJ1-4 and V is TRBV10-2, with TRBD1 matching over 7 bases. This CDR3 is built from 13 residues. Germline V gives CDR1 WSHSY, CDR2 SAAADI. Germline trimming cut 7 bases from V and 5 bases from J; bases unmatched to any gene: 4. As DNA, the CDR3 is TGCGCCAGCACTACAGGGGTAAATGAAAAACTGTTTTTT. Amino acids: CASTTGVNEKLFF.

J is TRBJ2-7 and V is TRBV5-1; the D gene is possibly TRBD2 (6 bases). This CDR3 spans 14 amino acids. V was cut by 6 bases and J by 3 bases, with 16 bases left in between. Germline CDR1 and CDR2: SGHRS and YFSETQ. CDR3: CASMSGGAGYEQYF. DNA of the CDR3: TGCGCCAGCATGTCCGGGGGAGCAGGCTACGAGCAGTACTTC.

This sequence joins TRBV27 and TRBJ2-3; D uncertain. From germline, CDR1 is MNHEY and CDR2 SMNVEV (reference sequence). Trimming left V 0 bases short and J 5 bases short, with 6 bases between. The CDR3 runs to 13 residues. CDR3 sequence: CASSLSRGDTQYF. Here the CDR3 DNA reads TGTGCCAGCAGTTTATCGCGTGGAGATACGCAGTATTTT.

The genes are TRBV7-9 and TRBJ1-1, with TRBD1 identical over 8 bases. The CDR3 has 15 amino acids. Trimming at V came to 1 base and at J to 5 bases, leaving 6 bases not matched to a gene. Germline V gives CDR1 SEHNR, CDR2 FQNEAQ (reference sequence). CDR3 sequence: CASSLVLTGATEAFF. The CDR3 DNA follows: TGTGCCAGCAGCTTAGTTTTGACAGGGGCTACTGAAGCTTTCTTT.

The gene calls are TRBV5-8 and TRBJ1-5; D remains ambiguous. Germline V gene sequence: CDR1 SGHTS, CDR2 YDEGEE. The CDR3 consists of 12 residues. V shed 3 bases and J shed 4 bases, with 5 bases lying between them. CDR3 in amino acids: CASSWANQPQHF. CDR3 nucleotides: TGTGCCAGCAGCTGGGCTAATCAGCCCCAGCATTTT.

The rearrangement joins TRBV7-9 to TRBJ1-4, with D perhaps TRBD1 (6 bases). The CDR3 is 14 residues long. Trimming stripped 5 bases from V and 13 bases from J, with 20 bases between. Looked up from germline, CDR1 is SEHNR and CDR2 is FQNEAQ (reference sequence). CDR3 region: CASSVLPEQTGLFF. The CDR3 DNA sequence: TGTGCCAGCAGCGTACTCCCAGAGCAGACAGGACTGTTTTTT.

The chain is built from TRBV28 and TRBJ2-7; D not certain. The V end was cut by 5 bases, the J end by 1 base, with 15 bases between. The CDR3 totals 15 residues. Germline V gene data show CDR1 as MDHEN and CDR2 as SYDVKM. CDR3 in DNA: TGTGCCAGCAGTCCGAGAATCGACGGGTCCTACGAGCAGTACTTC. It specifies CASSPRIDGSYEQYF.

The gene calls are TRBV7-2 and TRBJ2-2; a possible D gene is TRBD2 (6 bases). CDR3 length: 16 amino acids. The V end lost 5 bases, the J end lost 0 bases, and 13 bases lay between the germline ends. Germline-derived CDR1 and CDR2 are SGHTA and FQGNSA. The CDR3 is CASSPRASANTGELFF. The CDR3 DNA is TGTGCCAGCAGCCCCCGCGCTAGCGCGAACACCGGGGAGCTGTTTTTT.

CDR3 DNA: TGTGCCAGCAGTGGACAGCGCTATGGCTACACCTTC. This gives the protein CASSGQRYGYTF. This chain joins TRBV2 and TRBJ1-2; a possible D gene is TRBD1 (5 bases). Trimming took 4 bases from V and 4 from J, leaving 7 bases between them. The CDR3 sequence is 12 residues long. Looked up from germline, CDR1 is SNHLY and CDR2 is FYNNEI.

This clone came up once. The chain uses TRBV5-6 and TRBJ1-3, with D perhaps matching TRBD1 (6 bases). V was cut by 5 bases and J by 4 bases, with 10 bases left in between. This CDR3 comprises 13 residues. Germline CDR1 is SGHDT and CDR2 is YYEEEE. CDR3 coding DNA: TGTGCCAGCAGGTCGCAGGGGGGAAACACCATATATTTT. Translated, it gives CASRSQGGNTIYF. Based on the CDR3 plus reference TRBV5-6 and TRBJ1-3, the full variable domain is DAGVTQSPTHLIKTRGQQVTLRCSPKSGHDTVSWYQQALGQGPQFIFQYYEEEERQRGNFPDRFSGHQFPNYSSELNVNALLLGDSALYLCASRSQGGNTIYFGEGSWLTVV.

This clone has a handful of counts. This sequence joins TRBV21-1 and TRBJ2-1; the table's D gene call, TRBD1, was not cross checked with the DNA. TRBV21-1 corresponds to a pseudogene. The length of the CDR3 is 15 residues. For the CDR3, the DNA is TGTGCCAGCAGAAATTACACCCCAATGTACAATGAGCAGTTCTTC. This translates into CASRNYTPMYNEQFF.